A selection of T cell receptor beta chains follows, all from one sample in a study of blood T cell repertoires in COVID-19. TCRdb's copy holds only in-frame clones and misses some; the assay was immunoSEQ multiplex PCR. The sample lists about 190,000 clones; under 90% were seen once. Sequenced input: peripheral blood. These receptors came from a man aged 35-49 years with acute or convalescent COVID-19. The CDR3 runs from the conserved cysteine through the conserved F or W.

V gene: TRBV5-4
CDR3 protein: CASSLSGVYEQYF

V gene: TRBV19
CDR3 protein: CASSIAGGLLQNEQFF

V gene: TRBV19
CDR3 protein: CASSMDSLNQPQHF

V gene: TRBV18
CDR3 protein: CASSKDRGVTEAFF

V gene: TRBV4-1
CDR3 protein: CASSQVQGTTEAFF

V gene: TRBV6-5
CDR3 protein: CASSSGVLYGYTF

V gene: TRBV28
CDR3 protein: CASSALAMGYEQYF

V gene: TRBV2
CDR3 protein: CASSPERGVGTQYF

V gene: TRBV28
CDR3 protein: CASRNGGRTDTQYF

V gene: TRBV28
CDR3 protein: CASSLPGRGNYGYTF

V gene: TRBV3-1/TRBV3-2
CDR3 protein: CASSQRSQADTGELFF

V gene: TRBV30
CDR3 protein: CAWRIGTGGAGKLFF

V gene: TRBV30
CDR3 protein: CAWRWTGNTEAFF

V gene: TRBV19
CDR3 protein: CASSMWGHSSGNTIYF

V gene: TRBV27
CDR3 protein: CASSTYTSGGYTDTQYF

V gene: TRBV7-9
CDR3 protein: CASSLVGWGQGTNYGYTF

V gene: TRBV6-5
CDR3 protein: CASSLRPLSGNTIYF

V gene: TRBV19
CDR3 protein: CASSTDRGSQPQHF

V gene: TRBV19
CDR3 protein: CASMWRINTEAFF

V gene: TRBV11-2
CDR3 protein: CASSFSLSSYNEQFF

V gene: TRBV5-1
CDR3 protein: CASSLAGQGTNEQYF

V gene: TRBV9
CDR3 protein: CASSASPTGPANYGYTF

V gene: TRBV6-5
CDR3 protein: CASSLGGGQPQHF

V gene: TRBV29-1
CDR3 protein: CSVVDRANQPQHF

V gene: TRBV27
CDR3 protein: CASSSRDRGFNYGYTF

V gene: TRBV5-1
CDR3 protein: CASSLQGHQPQHF

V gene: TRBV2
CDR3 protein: CASISGLAGNNEQFF

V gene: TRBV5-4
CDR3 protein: CASSLRRGSETQYF

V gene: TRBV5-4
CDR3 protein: CASSTGGREKLFF

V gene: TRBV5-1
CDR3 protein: CASSGTGGDYGYTF

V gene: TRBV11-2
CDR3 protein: CASSRRTPAPADTQYF

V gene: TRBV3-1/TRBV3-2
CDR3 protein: CASSPGPYEQYF

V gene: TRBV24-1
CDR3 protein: CAISEESGIAITF

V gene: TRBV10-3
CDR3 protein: CAISATPTSGGETQYF

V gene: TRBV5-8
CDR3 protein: CASSLHGTGSSNQPQHF

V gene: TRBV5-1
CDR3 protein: CASSSSPGLQETQYF

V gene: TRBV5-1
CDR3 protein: CASSFSTGSTVDEQFF

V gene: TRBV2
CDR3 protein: CASSAGTRRETQYF

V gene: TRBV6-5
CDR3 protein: CASSYSGQVATDTQYF

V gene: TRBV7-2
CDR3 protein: CASSLVLEQYF

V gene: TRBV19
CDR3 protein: CASSIEGTDYEQYF

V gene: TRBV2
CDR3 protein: CAASDRGDTEAFF

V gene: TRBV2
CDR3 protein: CASRDRGETQYF

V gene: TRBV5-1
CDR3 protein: CASSPWDSPANTGELFF

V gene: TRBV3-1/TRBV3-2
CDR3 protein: CASSQDVHYEKLFF

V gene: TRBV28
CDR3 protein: CASSLFGDRYYGYTF

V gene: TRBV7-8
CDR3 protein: CASSLARNPGGTRQYF

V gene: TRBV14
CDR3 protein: CASSQDLGQGNGYTF

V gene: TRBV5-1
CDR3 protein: CASRLTTGVNTEAFF

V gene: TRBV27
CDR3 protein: CASSFTGTGGRTNYGYTF

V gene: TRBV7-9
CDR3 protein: CASRGGGNTEAFF

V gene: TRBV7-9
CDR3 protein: CASSLAGATEAFF

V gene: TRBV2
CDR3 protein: CASISDNLNTEAFF

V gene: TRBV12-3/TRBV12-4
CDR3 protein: CASSLARGNEQFF

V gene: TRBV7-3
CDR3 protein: CASSLNGQGDEQFF

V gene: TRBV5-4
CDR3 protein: CASSSTQTERNYGYTF

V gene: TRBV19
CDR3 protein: CASSPAVGTNSPLHF

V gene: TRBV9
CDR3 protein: CASSVGQLFSGNTIYF

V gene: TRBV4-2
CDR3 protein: CASRWTGMNTEAFF

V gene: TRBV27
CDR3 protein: CASQTQRGTSATYTF